The present T cell receptor beta chain was sequenced within a study of blood T cell repertoires in COVID-19. Libraries were prepared by immunoSEQ multiplex PCR; TCRdb keeps only in-frame clonotypes and omits some of them. The table lists roughly 300,000 clones, 85% of them singletons. Specimen: PBMCs or T cells enriched from blood (not recorded which). This receptor was obtained from a woman in her forties or fifties who had recovered from COVID-19.

The CDR3 nucleotides read TGCGCCAGCAGGAGGGACAGTGATAGCAATCAGCCCCAGCATTTT. Translating it yields CASRRDSDSNQPQHF. The J gene is TRBJ1-5, the V gene TRBV5-1, with TRBD1 matching over 7 bases. Germline CDR1 is SGHRS and CDR2 is YFSETQ. This CDR3 has 15 amino acids. V lost 5 bases, J lost 0 bases, and 5 bases stayed unmatched. The full variable domain, rest sourced from reference TRBV5-1 and TRBJ1-5, is KAGVTQTPRYLIKTRGQQVTLSCSPISGHRSVSWYQQTPGQGLQFLFEYFSETQRNKGNFPGRFSGRQFSNSRSEMNVSTLELGDSALYLCASRRDSDSNQPQHFGDGTRLSIL.